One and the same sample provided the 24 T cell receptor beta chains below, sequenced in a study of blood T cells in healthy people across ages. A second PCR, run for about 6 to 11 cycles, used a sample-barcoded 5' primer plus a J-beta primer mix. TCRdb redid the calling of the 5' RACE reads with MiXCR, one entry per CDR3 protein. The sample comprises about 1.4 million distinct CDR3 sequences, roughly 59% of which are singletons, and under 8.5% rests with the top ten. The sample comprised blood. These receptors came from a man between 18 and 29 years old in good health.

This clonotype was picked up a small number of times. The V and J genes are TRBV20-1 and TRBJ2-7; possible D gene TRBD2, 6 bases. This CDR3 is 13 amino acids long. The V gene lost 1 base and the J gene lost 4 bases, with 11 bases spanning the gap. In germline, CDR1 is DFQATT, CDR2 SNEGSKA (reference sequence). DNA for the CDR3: TGCAGTGCTAGAGCCGAGACTAGTTACGAGCAGTACTTC. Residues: CSARAETSYEQYF.

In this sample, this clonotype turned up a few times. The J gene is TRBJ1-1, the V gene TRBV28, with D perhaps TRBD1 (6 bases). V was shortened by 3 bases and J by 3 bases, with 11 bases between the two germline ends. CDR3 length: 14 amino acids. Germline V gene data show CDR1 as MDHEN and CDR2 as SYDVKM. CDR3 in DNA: TGTGCCAGCAGTTTGGGGGGCAGGGACACTGAAGCTTTCTTT. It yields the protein CASSLGGRDTEAFF. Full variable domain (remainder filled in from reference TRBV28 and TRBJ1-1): DVKVTQSSRYLVKRTGEKVFLECVQDMDHENMFWYRQDPGLGLRLIYFSYDVKMKEKGDIPEGYSVSREKKERFSLILESASTNQTSMYLCASSLGGRDTEAFFGQGTRLTVV.

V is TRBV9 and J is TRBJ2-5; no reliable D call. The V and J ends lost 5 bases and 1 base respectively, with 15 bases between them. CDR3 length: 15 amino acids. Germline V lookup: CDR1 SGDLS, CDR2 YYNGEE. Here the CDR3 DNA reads TGTGCCAGCAGGTACAAAGGGATTCCCCAAGAGACCCAGTACTTC. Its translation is CASRYKGIPQETQYF.

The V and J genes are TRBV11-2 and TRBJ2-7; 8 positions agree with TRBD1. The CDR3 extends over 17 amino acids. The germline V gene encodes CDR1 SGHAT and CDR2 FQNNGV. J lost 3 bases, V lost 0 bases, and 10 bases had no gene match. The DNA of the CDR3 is TGTGCCAGCAGCTTAGAAAGAATTGAGACAGGGGACTACGAGCAGTACTTC. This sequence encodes CASSLERIETGDYEQYF.

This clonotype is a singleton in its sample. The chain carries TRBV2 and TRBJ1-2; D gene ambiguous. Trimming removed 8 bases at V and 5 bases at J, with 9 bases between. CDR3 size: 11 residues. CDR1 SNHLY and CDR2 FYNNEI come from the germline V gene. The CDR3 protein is CASELMYGYTF. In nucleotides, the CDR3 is TGTGCCAGCGAGCTTATGTATGGCTACACCTTC.

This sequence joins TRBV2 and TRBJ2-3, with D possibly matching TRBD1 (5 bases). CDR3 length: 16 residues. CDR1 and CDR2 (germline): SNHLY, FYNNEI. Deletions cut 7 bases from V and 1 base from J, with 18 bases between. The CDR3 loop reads CASTPPGQGGTDTQYF. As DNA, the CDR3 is TGTGCCAGCACTCCTCCTGGGCAGGGCGGCACAGATACGCAGTATTTT.

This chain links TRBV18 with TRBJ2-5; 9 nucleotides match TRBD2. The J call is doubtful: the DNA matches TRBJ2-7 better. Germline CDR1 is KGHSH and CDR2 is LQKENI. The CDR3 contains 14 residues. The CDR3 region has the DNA TGTGCCAGCTCACCGAGGACTAGCGCCTACGAGCAGTACTTC. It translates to CASSPRTSAYEQYF.

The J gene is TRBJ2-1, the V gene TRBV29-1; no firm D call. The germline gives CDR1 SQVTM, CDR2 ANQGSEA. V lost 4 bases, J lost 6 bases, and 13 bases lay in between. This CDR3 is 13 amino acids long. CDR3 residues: CSVVQSMVNEQFF. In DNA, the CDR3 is TGCAGCGTTGTGCAGTCAATGGTCAATGAGCAGTTCTTC.

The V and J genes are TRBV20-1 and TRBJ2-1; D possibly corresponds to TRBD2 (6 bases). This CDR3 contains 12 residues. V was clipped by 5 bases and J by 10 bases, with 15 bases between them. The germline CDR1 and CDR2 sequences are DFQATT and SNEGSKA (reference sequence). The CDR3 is CSAGEKAGEQFF. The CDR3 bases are TGCAGTGCTGGGGAGAAGGCGGGGGAGCAGTTCTTC.

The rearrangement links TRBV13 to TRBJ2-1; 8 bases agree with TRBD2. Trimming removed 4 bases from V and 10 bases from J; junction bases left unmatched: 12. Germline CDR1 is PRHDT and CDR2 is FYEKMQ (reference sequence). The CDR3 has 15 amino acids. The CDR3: CASSSLKLTSAEQFF. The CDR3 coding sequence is TGTGCCAGCAGCTCCCTAAAGCTGACTAGCGCCGAGCAGTTCTTC. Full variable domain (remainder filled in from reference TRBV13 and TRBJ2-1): AAGVIQSPRHLIKEKRETATLKCYPIPRHDTVYWYQQGPGQDPQFLISFYEKMQSDKGSIPDRFSAQQFSDYHSELNMSSLELGDSALYFCASSSLKLTSAEQFFGPGTRLTVL.

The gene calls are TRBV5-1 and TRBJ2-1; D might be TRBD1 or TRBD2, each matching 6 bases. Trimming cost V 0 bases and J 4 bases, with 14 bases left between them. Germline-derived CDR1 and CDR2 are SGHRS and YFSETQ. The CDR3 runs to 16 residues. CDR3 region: CASSLARERGYNEQFF. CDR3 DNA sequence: TGCGCCAGCAGCTTGGCGCGGGAAAGGGGGTACAATGAGCAGTTCTTC.

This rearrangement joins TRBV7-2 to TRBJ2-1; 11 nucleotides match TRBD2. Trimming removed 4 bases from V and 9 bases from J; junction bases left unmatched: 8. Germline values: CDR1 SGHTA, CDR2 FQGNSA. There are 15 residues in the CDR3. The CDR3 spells CASSSPSGGPGEQFF. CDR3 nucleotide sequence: TGTGCCAGCAGCTCCCCTAGCGGGGGGCCGGGTGAGCAGTTCTTC.

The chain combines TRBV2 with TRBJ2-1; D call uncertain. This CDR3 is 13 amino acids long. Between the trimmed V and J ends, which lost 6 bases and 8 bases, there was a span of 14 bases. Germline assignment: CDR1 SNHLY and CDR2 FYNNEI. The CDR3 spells CASRAVGFDEQFF. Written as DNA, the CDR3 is TGTGCCAGCAGGGCGGTTGGGTTCGATGAGCAGTTCTTC.

For the CDR3, the DNA is TGCGCCAGCAGTACTAGCGGGAGAATGTATGAGCAGTTCTTC. Its protein product is CASSTSGRMYEQFF. This chain connects TRBV5-1 to TRBJ2-1; 11 positions match TRBD2. Looked up from germline, CDR1 is SGHRS and CDR2 is YFSETQ. Trimming removed 5 bases from V and 8 bases from J; junction bases left unmatched: 6. The CDR3 covers 14 residues. Supplemented by reference TRBV5-1 and TRBJ2-1, the full variable domain reads KAGVTQTPRYLIKTRGQQVTLSCSPISGHRSVSWYQQTPGQGLQFLFEYFSETQRNKGNFPGRFSGRQFSNSRSEMNVSTLELGDSALYLCASSTSGRMYEQFFGPGTRLTVL.

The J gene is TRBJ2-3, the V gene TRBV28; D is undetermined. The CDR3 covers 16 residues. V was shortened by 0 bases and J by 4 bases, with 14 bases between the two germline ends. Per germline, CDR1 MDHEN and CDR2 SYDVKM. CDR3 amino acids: CASSLWSSRNPDTQYF. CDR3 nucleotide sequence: TGTGCCAGCAGTTTATGGTCCTCCCGTAACCCAGATACGCAGTATTTT.

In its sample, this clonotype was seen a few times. CDR3 sequence reads: CASSWEEDSTDTQYF. The CDR3 DNA sequence: TGCGCCAGCAGCTGGGAGGAGGATAGCACAGATACGCAGTATTTT. This chain connects TRBV5-1 to TRBJ2-3; D might be TRBD2 (6 bases). The CDR3 totals 15 residues. Trimming shortened V by 3 bases and J by 0 bases, and 11 bases separated the two germline ends. Germline CDR1 SGHRS, CDR2 YFSETQ.

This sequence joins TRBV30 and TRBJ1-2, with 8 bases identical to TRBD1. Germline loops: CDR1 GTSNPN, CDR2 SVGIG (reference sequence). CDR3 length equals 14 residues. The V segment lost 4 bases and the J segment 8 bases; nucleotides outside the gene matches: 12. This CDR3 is CAWNTQTGAEGYTF. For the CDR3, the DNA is TGTGCCTGGAACACCCAGACAGGGGCCGAGGGCTACACCTTC.

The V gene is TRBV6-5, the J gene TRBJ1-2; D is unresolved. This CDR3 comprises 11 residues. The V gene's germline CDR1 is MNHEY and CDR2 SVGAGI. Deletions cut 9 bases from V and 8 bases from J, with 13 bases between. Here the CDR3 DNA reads TGTGCCAGTATGGCGCCTGAAGGCTACACCTTC. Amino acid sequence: CASMAPEGYTF.

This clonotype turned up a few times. The CDR3 spells CASSQRFGGTNYGYTF. DNA of the CDR3: TGTGCCAGCAGTCAAAGATTCGGCGGCACGAACTATGGCTACACCTTC. The chain uses TRBV12-3 or TRBV12-4 and TRBJ1-2; D remains unclear. The ends were cut back, 5 bases at V and 2 bases at J, with 18 bases in the middle. The CDR3 length is 16 residues.

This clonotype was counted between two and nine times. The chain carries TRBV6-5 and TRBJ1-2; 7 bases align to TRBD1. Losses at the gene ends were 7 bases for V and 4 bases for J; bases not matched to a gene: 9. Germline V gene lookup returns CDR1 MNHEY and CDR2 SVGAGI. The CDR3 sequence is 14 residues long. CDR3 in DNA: TGTGCCAGCACCCCTTTCCAGGGGGGCTATGGCTACACCTTC. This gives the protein CASTPFQGGYGYTF.

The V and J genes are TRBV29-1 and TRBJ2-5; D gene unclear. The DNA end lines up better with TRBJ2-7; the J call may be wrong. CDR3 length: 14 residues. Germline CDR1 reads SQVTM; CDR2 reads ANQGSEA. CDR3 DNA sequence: TGCAGCGTTGAGGGCGGAAGAAGCCCCTACGAGCAGTACTTC. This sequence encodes CSVEGGRSPYEQYF.

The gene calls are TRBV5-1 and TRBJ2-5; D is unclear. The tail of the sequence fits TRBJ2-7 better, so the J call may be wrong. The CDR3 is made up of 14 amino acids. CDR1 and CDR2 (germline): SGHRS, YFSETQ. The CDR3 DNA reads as TGCGCCAGCAGCTTTGAGTTCCAGTCCTACGAGCAGTACTTC. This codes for CASSFEFQSYEQYF.

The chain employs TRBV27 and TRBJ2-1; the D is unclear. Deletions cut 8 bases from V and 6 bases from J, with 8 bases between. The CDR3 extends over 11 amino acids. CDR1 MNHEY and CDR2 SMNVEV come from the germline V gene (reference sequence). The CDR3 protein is CASGWTNEQFF. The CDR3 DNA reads TGTGCCAGCGGGTGGACCAATGAGCAGTTCTTC.

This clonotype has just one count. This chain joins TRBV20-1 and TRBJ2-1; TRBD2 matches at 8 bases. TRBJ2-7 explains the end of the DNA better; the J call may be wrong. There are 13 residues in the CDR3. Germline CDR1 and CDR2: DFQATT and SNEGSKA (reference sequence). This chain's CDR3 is CRLGGRSYNEQYF. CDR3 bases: TGCAGACTCGGCGGGAGGTCCTACAATGAGCAGTACTTC.